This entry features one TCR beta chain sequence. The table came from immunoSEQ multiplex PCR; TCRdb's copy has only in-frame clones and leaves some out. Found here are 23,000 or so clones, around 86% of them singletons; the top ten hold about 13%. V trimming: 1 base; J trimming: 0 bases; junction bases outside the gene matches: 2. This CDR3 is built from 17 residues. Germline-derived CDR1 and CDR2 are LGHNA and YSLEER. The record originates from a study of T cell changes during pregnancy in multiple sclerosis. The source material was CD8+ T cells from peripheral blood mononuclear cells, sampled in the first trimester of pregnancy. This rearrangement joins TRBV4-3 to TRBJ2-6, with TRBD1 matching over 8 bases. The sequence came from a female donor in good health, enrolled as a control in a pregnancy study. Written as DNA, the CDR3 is TGCGCCAGCAGCCAAGCCGGGACAGGCTCTGGGGCCAACGTCCTGACTTTC. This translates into CASSQAGTGSGANVLTF.